This T cell receptor beta chain comes out of a study of regulatory T cells in long-lasting Graves disease. Study-level findings and limits: TCR diversity was lower in persistent Graves' patients than in newly diagnosed ones. The study found TRBV28, TRBJ1-2 and TRBJ2-5 favored in persistent disease.

Indicated time point: persistent/refractory GD, antithyroid drugs over 5 years with positive TRAb. PBMCs were the source of the RNA used for TCR sequencing. The CDR3 totals 15 residues. Germline assignment: CDR1 SGHTA and CDR2 FQGNSA. The authors built TCR beta libraries using iRepertoire HTBI primers and Arm-PCR of CDR3 regions. As processed by the authors: Samples collectively showed some 60 TRBV and 14 TRBJ segments. TCRdb re-called the multiplex PCR reads through MiXCR, storing one row per CDR3 protein. TCRdb, not the authors, supplied the V and J calls. The top ten clones hold approximately 27% of a sample with under 450,000 distinct CDR3 sequences, less than 30% of them seen once. This clonotype was counted a few times. The antigen remains unidentified. Its ends do not fully match the called genes, so a read error is possible.

The clonotype originates from a woman between 40 and 55 years old with Graves disease. The input for sequencing was peripheral blood mononuclear cells (PBMCs), taken when the disease was refractory, from a patient treated with antithyroid drugs. The chain has TRBV7-2 and TRBJ2-7, with TRBD2 matching over 14 bases. This CDR3 reads CASRLGTSGGGEQYF. The DNA of the CDR3 is TGTGCCAGCAGATTAGGGACTAGCGGGGGTGGTGAGCAGTACTTC.